One sample yielded the 21 T cell receptor beta chains listed below, sequenced in a study of regulatory T cells in long-lasting Graves disease. Building the TCR beta libraries relied on iRepertoire HTBI primers, and CDR3 regions underwent Arm-PCR. One entry per CDR3 protein results from TCRdb running MiXCR on the multiplex PCR reads. Among about 450,000 distinct CDR3 sequences, roughly 15% were seen once, and the ten largest hold around 10%. Time point reported: newly diagnosed GD, antithyroid drugs for less than 3 months. With RNA extracted from PBMCs as input, the TCR library was made. Another study also made use of these data, one on T cells in Graves' hyperthyroidism and ophthalmopathy.

The sequenced sample was peripheral blood mononuclear cells (PBMCs), obtained at new diagnosis, from a patient treated with antithyroid drugs. These receptors came from a woman in her 30s with Graves disease.

This chain links TRBV5-1 with TRBJ2-6; D not certain. CDR3 length equals 14 residues. V gave up 4 bases and J gave up 2 bases, with 7 bases separating them. Looked up from germline, CDR1 is SGHRS and CDR2 is YFSETQ. DNA for the CDR3: TGCGCCAGCAGCCCTTTCACTGGGGCCAACGTCCTGACTTTC. This gives the protein CASSPFTGANVLTF.

To note about this clonotype: A junction end diverges from the germline sequence, so it may reflect a read error. The chain has TRBV18 and TRBJ2-3; D ambiguous. The length of the CDR3 is 12 residues. CDR1 is KGHSH, CDR2 LQKENI, per germline. CDR3 DNA: TGTGCCAGCCCACCCCGCAAGGATACGCAGTATTTT. Its protein is CASPPRKDTQYF.

This clonotype was recorded many times. This chain connects TRBV7-8 to TRBJ2-5; TRBD1 is a possible D gene (5 bases). CDR1 is SGHVS and CDR2 is FQNEAQ in the germline V gene. This CDR3 is 16 amino acids long. V lost 0 bases, J lost 5 bases, and 16 bases lay in between. The CDR3 region is CASSLAAQATAETQYF. CDR3 nucleotides: TGTGCCAGCAGCTTAGCTGCACAGGCTACGGCGGAGACCCAGTACTTC.

V gene TRBV10-3 combines with J gene TRBJ2-2; 9 nucleotides agree with TRBD1. Germline CDR1 reads ENHRY; CDR2 reads SYGVKD. V dropped 2 bases and J dropped 3; count of bases not matched to a gene: 4. There are 16 residues in the CDR3. CDR3 bases: TGTGCCATCAGTGAGACAGGGGGCGACTACACCGGGGAGCTGTTTTTT. It encodes CAISETGGDYTGELFF.

This clonotype was observed at least ten times. The rearrangement joins TRBV20-1 to TRBJ2-1, with a weak D call TRBD2 (6 bases). The V and J ends lost 6 bases and 3 bases respectively, with 15 bases between them. This CDR3 region has 14 residues. Germline CDR1 reads DFQATT; CDR2 reads SNEGSKA (reference sequence). The CDR3 is CSAAERAFYNEQFF. In DNA, the CDR3 is TGCAGTGCAGCAGAGCGGGCCTTCTACAATGAGCAGTTCTTC.

This clonotype was recorded at least ten times. This sequence joins TRBV28 and TRBJ2-2; D is uncertain. The germline V gene encodes CDR1 MDHEN and CDR2 SYDVKM. V lost 3 bases to trimming and J lost 9 bases, with 14 bases between them. This CDR3 is built from 14 residues. CDR3 DNA sequence: TGTGCCAGCAGTTTTGGGTACATGGGCCGGGAGCTGTTTTTT. The encoded protein is CASSFGYMGRELFF.

This clonotype turned up a few times. The chain is built from TRBV28 and TRBJ2-5; possibly TRBD1 or TRBD2 for D (6 bases each). There are 16 residues in the CDR3. V was shortened by 7 bases and J by 5 bases, with 23 bases between the two germline ends. Germline V gives CDR1 MDHEN, CDR2 SYDVKM. In DNA, the CDR3 is TGTGCCAGCAACAAAGGGGGGCGGATGAATTGGGAGACCCAGTACTTC. This sequence encodes CASNKGGRMNWETQYF.

This clonotype occurred many times. The chain joins TRBV20-1 to TRBJ1-2; 9 bases fit TRBD1. CDR3 size: 10 residues. From germline, CDR1 is DFQATT and CDR2 SNEGSKA (reference sequence). The V segment lost 5 bases and the J segment 13 bases; nucleotides outside the gene matches: 5. CDR3 in amino acids: CSAGDRASTF. The CDR3 DNA sequence: TGCAGTGCTGGGGACAGGGCCTCCACCTTC.

This chain uses TRBV6-1 with TRBJ1-1; D not resolved. Germline V gives CDR1 MNHNS, CDR2 SASEGT. The CDR3 runs to 13 residues. With 6 bases removed from V and 0 bases from J, the gap between germline ends came to 8 bases. CDR3 residues: CASSADMNTEAFF. Here the CDR3 DNA reads TGTGCCAGCAGCGCGGATATGAACACTGAAGCTTTCTTT.

The chain couples TRBV30 to TRBJ2-1, with D maybe TRBD2 (7 bases). Germline V gene lookup returns CDR1 GTSNPN and CDR2 SVGIG (reference sequence). The CDR3 covers 14 residues. Trimming removed 4 bases from V and 9 bases from J, with 19 bases in between. The CDR3 bases are TGTGCCTGGACGGGGAGGGGGGAATCGCCTGAGCAGTTCTTC. Residues: CAWTGRGESPEQFF.

At least ten counts were recorded for this clonotype. This sequence joins TRBV30 and TRBJ1-1, with 9 bases fitting TRBD1. This CDR3 has 13 residues. The ends lost 3 bases at V and 1 base at J; junction bases unmatched: 0. The germline gives CDR1 GTSNPN, CDR2 SVGIG (reference sequence). The CDR3, as DNA: TGTGCCTGGAGGACAGGGGGGAACACTGAAGCTTTCTTT. Encoded protein: CAWRTGGNTEAFF. Using reference TRBV30 and TRBJ1-1 for the parts outside the CDR3, the full variable domain is SQTIHQWPATLVQPVGSPLSLECTVEGTSNPNLYWYRQAAGRGLQLLFYSVGIGQISSEVPQNLSASRPQDRQFILSSKKLLLSDSGFYLCAWRTGGNTEAFFGQGTRLTVV.

This clonotype was detected ten times or more. V is TRBV7-9 and J is TRBJ1-4; D unresolved. Germline CDR1 and CDR2: SEHNR and FQNEAQ (reference sequence). Trimming took 5 bases from V and 5 from J, leaving 15 bases between them. This CDR3 has 15 residues. As DNA, the CDR3 is TGTGCCAGCAGCCTCTTGGTTGATGCGAATGAAAAACTGTTTTTT. It specifies CASSLLVDANEKLFF.

This clonotype has more than one count but fewer than ten. The rearrangement links TRBV10-3 to TRBJ2-3, with 8 bases lining up with TRBD2. Germline V gene data show CDR1 as ENHRY and CDR2 as SYGVKD. J gave up 2 bases and V 4 bases, and 5 bases lay outside the gene matches. This CDR3 comprises 15 residues. The CDR3 sequence: CAISADSGVTDTQYF. CDR3 sequence (DNA): TGTGCCATCAGTGCGGATAGCGGGGTCACAGATACGCAGTATTTT.

The CDR3 nucleotides read TGCAGTGCTACCGGGACTAGCGGGGGGAGGGGGGGCAATGAGCAGTTCTTC. This encodes CSATGTSGGRGGNEQFF. V usage is TRBV20-1 and J usage is TRBJ2-1; 15 bases map to TRBD2. With V trimmed by 4 bases and J by 6 bases, 10 bases remained unmatched. The CDR3 has 17 residues. Germline values: CDR1 DFQATT, CDR2 SNEGSKA (reference sequence).

This chain joins TRBV5-1 and TRBJ1-4; no clear D gene. The length of the CDR3 is 14 residues. Between the trimmed V and J ends, which lost 0 bases and 4 bases, there was a span of 7 bases. Looked up from germline, CDR1 is SGHRS and CDR2 is YFSETQ. In DNA form, the CDR3 reads TGCGCCAGCAGCTTGGAATCCTTTAATGAAAAACTGTTTTTT. Translated: CASSLESFNEKLFF. Full variable domain (outside the CDR3, taken from reference TRBV5-1 and TRBJ1-4): KAGVTQTPRYLIKTRGQQVTLSCSPISGHRSVSWYQQTPGQGLQFLFEYFSETQRNKGNFPGRFSGRQFSNSRSEMNVSTLELGDSALYLCASSLESFNEKLFFGSGTQLSVL.

This clonotype was observed at least ten times. V is TRBV27 and J is TRBJ2-3; TRBD1 matches at 8 bases. CDR1 is MNHEY, CDR2 SMNVEV, per germline (reference sequence). V shed 7 bases, J shed 0 bases, and the junction held 12 bases outside the gene matches. This CDR3 comprises 17 residues. The CDR3 region has the DNA TGTGCCAGCACCCCCGGACAGGGACCACGGAGCACAGATACGCAGTATTTT. Amino acid sequence: CASTPGQGPRSTDTQYF.

This clonotype has just a few counts. V is TRBV15 and J is TRBJ2-7; the D is unclear. In germline, CDR1 is LNHNV, CDR2 YYDKDF (reference sequence). The CDR3 sequence is 16 residues long. Trimming left V 0 bases short and J 5 bases short, with 17 bases between. This CDR3 reads CATSRDLLGLVDEQYF. CDR3 nucleotides: TGTGCCACCAGCAGAGACCTTTTAGGGCTAGTCGACGAGCAGTACTTC.

This clonotype was detected ten times or more. The V gene is TRBV4-3, the J gene TRBJ2-3; TRBD2 agrees at 10 bases. The CDR3 has 17 amino acids. Germline V gene data show CDR1 as LGHNA and CDR2 as YSLEER. Trimming cost V 0 bases and J 4 bases; bases outside gene matches: 7. The CDR3, as DNA: TGCGCCAGCAGCCAAGAGGGAGGCCTAGCGGGAGCAGATACGCAGTATTTT. The encoded protein is CASSQEGGLAGADTQYF.

This clonotype was counted at least ten times. The rearrangement uses TRBV7-9 and TRBJ1-1; D not resolved. Trimming cost V 6 bases and J 1 base, with 15 bases left between them. The CDR3 covers 15 residues. Germline CDR1 is SEHNR and CDR2 is FQNEAQ (reference sequence). The CDR3: CASSHYGRGNTEAFF. CDR3 coding DNA: TGTGCCAGCAGTCACTACGGGCGGGGGAACACTGAAGCTTTCTTT. The whole variable domain, filled in from reference TRBV7-9 and TRBJ1-1, reads DTGVSQNPRHKITKRGQNVTFRCDPISEHNRLYWYRQTLGQGPEFLTYFQNEAQLEKSRLLSDRFSAERPKGSFSTLEIQRTEQGDSAMYLCASSHYGRGNTEAFFGQGTRLTVV.

This clonotype was recorded at least ten times. This sequence joins TRBV4-3 and TRBJ2-1; 9 bases agree with TRBD2. This CDR3 contains 15 residues. V lost 4 bases and J lost 6; bases outside the gene matches: 7. The germline V gene has CDR1 LGHNA and CDR2 YSLEER. The CDR3 loop is CASSRGTSTINEQFF. CDR3 in DNA: TGCGCCAGCAGCCGGGGGACTAGCACCATCAATGAGCAGTTCTTC.

This clonotype was counted ten times or more. V is TRBV28 and J is TRBJ1-1, with D possibly matching TRBD1 (5 bases). The CDR3 totals 14 residues. Between the trimmed V and J ends, which lost 5 bases and 4 bases, there was a span of 14 bases. The germline V gene has CDR1 MDHEN and CDR2 SYDVKM. CDR3 in amino acids: CASSPPGRITEAFF. The CDR3 DNA reads TGTGCCAGCAGTCCACCAGGGAGGATCACTGAAGCTTTCTTT. Complete variable domain (other parts from reference TRBV28 and TRBJ1-1): DVKVTQSSRYLVKRTGEKVFLECVQDMDHENMFWYRQDPGLGLRLIYFSYDVKMKEKGDIPEGYSVSREKKERFSLILESASTNQTSMYLCASSPPGRITEAFFGQGTRLTVV.